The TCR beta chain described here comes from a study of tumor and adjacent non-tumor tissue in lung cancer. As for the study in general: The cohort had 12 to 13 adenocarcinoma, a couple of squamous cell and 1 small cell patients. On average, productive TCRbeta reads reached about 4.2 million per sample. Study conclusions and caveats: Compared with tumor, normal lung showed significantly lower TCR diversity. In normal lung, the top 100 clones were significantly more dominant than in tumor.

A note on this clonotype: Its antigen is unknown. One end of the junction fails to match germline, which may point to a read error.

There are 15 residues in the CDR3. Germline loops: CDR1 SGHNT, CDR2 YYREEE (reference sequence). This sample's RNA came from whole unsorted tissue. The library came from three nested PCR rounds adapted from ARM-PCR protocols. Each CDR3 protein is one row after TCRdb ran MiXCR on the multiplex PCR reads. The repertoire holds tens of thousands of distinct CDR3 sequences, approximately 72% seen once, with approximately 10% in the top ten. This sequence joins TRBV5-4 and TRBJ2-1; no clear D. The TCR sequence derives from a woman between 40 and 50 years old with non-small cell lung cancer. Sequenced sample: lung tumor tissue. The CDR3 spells CASTLEMARYNEQFF. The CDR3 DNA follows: TGTGCCAGCACCTTGGAAATGGCGCGTTACAATGAGCAGTTCTTC.